Here is one TCR beta chain with its context. Per the study methods: Amplification of reference gene primers was used by the study to estimate nucleated cell counts. The repertoire was sequenced with immunoSEQ multiplex PCR; TCRdb's copy has only in-frame clones and lacks some. V and J calls and clone size are as listed in that table; D and trimming were resolved from the DNA. The sample has tens of thousands of clones, 65% to 85% seen once. The CDR3 runs to 15 residues. Germline V gene data show CDR1 as SNHLY and CDR2 as FYNNEI. The J segment lost 5 bases and the V segment lost 6 bases, leaving 7 bases of the junction unmatched. This sample stems from a study of blood T cell repertoires in COVID-19. Study-level background: Sites in the United States, Italy and Spain provided acute and convalescent COVID-19 samples. Sample material is recorded as cDNA or gDNA derived from T cells, B-cell-depleted T cells, or PBMCs.

Sequencing was carried out using peripheral blood. The chain carries TRBV2 and TRBJ2-5; 12 nucleotides match TRBD1. The clonotype comes from a human donor in a cohort sampled during active COVID-19. CDR3 in amino acids: CASRAGTGGRETQYF. DNA of the CDR3: TGTGCCAGCAGGGCCGGGACAGGGGGCAGGGAGACCCAGTACTTC.